This T cell receptor (beta chain) was sequenced during a study of T-cell reconstitution after alpha-beta-depleted transplantation in children. Germline-derived CDR1 and CDR2 are SQVTM and ANQGSEA. The V end was cut by 4 bases, the J end by 4 bases, with 13 bases between. The CDR3 covers 13 residues. The TCRbeta library incorporated unique molecular identifiers. TCRdb re-called the PCR reads with MiXCR, one entry per CDR3 protein. The table has about 230,000 distinct CDR3 sequences, approximately 9.5% seen once. J is TRBJ2-5 and V is TRBV29-1; maybe TRBD1 (5 bases). The sample was PBMCs from the stem cell graft donor, taken from the stem cell graft. This TCR came from a human donor who donated a stem cell graft to a child with acute lymphoblastic leukemia. The CDR3 reads CSVVRAERETQYF. The CDR3 DNA is TGCAGCGTTGTCAGGGCCGAGAGAGAGACCCAGTACTTC.